This T cell receptor (beta chain) comes out of a study of blood T cell repertoires in COVID-19 (dated by TCRdb to about 2020). In the study overall: Samples covering the acute and convalescent phases of COVID-19 were provided by collaborators in the United States, Italy and Spain. The prospective study material was composed of cDNA or gDNA derived from T cells, B-cell-depleted T cells, or PBMCs. The dataset comprised deeply sampled blood TCRbeta repertoires from subjects exposed to, actively infected with, or recovered from COVID-19. The repertoires were released in a freely available public database meant as a resource for research on the immune response to SARS-CoV-2. The samples were drawn from two sources: the first 160 participants of the ongoing ImmuneRACE study, and 1,200 or so subjects contributed by 6 global collaborators. Nearly every sample came with metadata listing a de-identified subject ID, COVID-19 status, age in years and sex. HLA class I and class II types, where available, came from metadata supplied by the sample provider rather than from assay-based typing. The study at large found these results: How much clinical and demographic metadata was included differed by source and by participant, and the metadata was provided uncurated.

The immunoSEQ Assay, a bias-controlled multiplex PCR, was used to amplify TCRbeta CDR3 regions from genomic DNA. The study's own analysis went as follows. The number of nucleated cells in each sample was estimated from the amplification of reference gene primers within the assay. To quantify the absolute abundance of each unique TCRbeta CDR3 rearrangement, sequence reads were collapsed and filtered. For each sample, productive Simpson clonality was calculated as the square root of Simpson's diversity index over productive rearrangements. TCRdb's version of the immuneACCESS table is confined to in-frame rearrangements and falls short of the full clone set. An unresolved V gene accounts for under half of the shortfall where checked; the remainder is of unknown origin. V, J and clone size are taken as reported in that table, and D and trimming were inferred from the DNA itself. This sample lists fewer than 75,000 clones; approximately 89% were detected once. The ten largest account for approximately 1.5% of the sample.

The collaborating institutions used their own protocols to collect whole blood in K2EDTA tubes. Collaborator samples were shipped for TCRbeta analysis as frozen whole blood, isolated PBMCs, or DNA extracted from either sample type. A note on this clone: The clone's antigen remains unknown. One base away there is no much larger clone; base qualities are not given.

Sequencing input: peripheral blood. This clonotype originated in a man between 60 and 75 years old with acute or convalescent COVID-19.

In nucleotides, the sequence is TGTGCCAGCTCACCTCTCCGGCAGGGGACAGAGACCCAGTACTTC. Its translation is CASSPLRQGTETQYF. The chain employs TRBV18 and TRBJ2-5; possibly the D gene is TRBD1, per 6 matching bases. V loses 3 bases, J loses 4 bases, and the germline ends lie 15 bases apart. The CDR1 and CDR2 encoded by the germline V gene are KGHSH and LQKENI. From the cysteine up to the phenylalanine, the CDR3 has a length of 15 residues. Of all the DNA, just the CDR3 is kept, 45 bases in frame from base 1. When the CDR3 is completed using the reference TRBV18 and TRBJ2-5 genes on either side, the full variable domain is NAGVMQNPRHLVRRRGQEARLRCSPMKGHSHVYWYRQLPEEGLKFMVYLQKENIIDESGMPKERFSAEFPKEGPSILRIQQVVRGDSAAYFCASSPLRQGTETQYFGPGTRLLVL.